This T cell receptor (beta chain) was captured by sequencing in a study of T-cell reconstitution after alpha-beta-depleted transplantation in children. The V segment lost 5 bases and the J segment 3 bases; nucleotides outside the gene matches: 10. In germline, CDR1 is DFQATT, CDR2 SNEGSKA (reference sequence). This CDR3 comprises 17 residues. Unique molecular identifiers tagged the TCRbeta library. TCRdb recomputed calls from the PCR reads with MiXCR, one row per CDR3 protein. This sample has 190,000 or so distinct CDR3 sequences; around 6.8% occur once, and the top ten carry 3%. The sample consisted of PBMCs from the stem cell graft donor, taken from the stem cell graft. The rearrangement links TRBV20-1 to TRBJ2-1; 13 bases match TRBD2. This receptor was identified in a human donor who donated a stem cell graft to a child with Wiskott-Aldrich syndrome. The DNA of the CDR3 is TGCAGTGCTTCGACTAGCGGGGGGACATCGTTCTACAATGAGCAGTTCTTC. This gives the protein CSASTSGGTSFYNEQFF.